This T cell receptor (beta chain) was observed in a study of blood T cell repertoires in COVID-19. Germline V gene data show CDR1 as MNHEY and CDR2 as SVGEGT. This CDR3 spans 13 amino acids. Unmatched junction bases numbered 2, after V lost 6 bases and J lost 1 base. In the source study's methods: Reference gene primer amplification gave nucleated cell count estimates. Assay used: immunoSEQ multiplex PCR; TCRdb lists only in-frame clones, some missing. V and J calls and clone size follow that table, whereas D and trimming were derived from the DNA. Of 650,000 to 800,000 clones in the sample, more than 80% are singletons; the top ten hold around 0.3%.

Sequenced sample: peripheral blood. V is TRBV6-2 or TRBV6-3 and J is TRBJ1-1; TRBD1 matches at 7 bases. The TCR sequence derives from a woman between 18 and 29 years old with acute or convalescent COVID-19. The CDR3 coding sequence is TGTGCCAGCAGCAGGGGGGGGAACACTGAAGCTTTCTTT. This gives the protein CASSRGGNTEAFF.